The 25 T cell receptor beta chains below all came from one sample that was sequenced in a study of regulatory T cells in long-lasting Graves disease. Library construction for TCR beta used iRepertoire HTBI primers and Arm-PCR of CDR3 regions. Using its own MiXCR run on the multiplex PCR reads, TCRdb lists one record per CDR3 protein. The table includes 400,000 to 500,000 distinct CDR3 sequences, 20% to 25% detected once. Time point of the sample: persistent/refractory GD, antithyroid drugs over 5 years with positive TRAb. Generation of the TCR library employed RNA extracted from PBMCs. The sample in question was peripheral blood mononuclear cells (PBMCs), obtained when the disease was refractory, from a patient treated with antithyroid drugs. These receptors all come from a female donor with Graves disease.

In DNA, the CDR3 is TGTGCCACCGCCCCTAGGCAGGGGGTCTATGGCTACACCTTC. Translated, it gives CATAPRQGVYGYTF. V is TRBV15 and J is TRBJ1-2, with TRBD1 identical over 7 bases. V lost 8 bases, J lost 4 bases, and 10 bases stayed unmatched. CDR1 LNHNV and CDR2 YYDKDF come from the germline V gene (reference sequence). This CDR3 is built from 14 residues. Supplemented by reference TRBV15 and TRBJ1-2, the full variable domain reads DAMVIQNPRYQVTQFGKPVTLSCSQTLNHNVMYWYQQKSSQAPKLLFHYYDKDFNNEADTPDNFQSRRPNTSFCFLDIRSPGLGDTAMYLCATAPRQGVYGYTFGSGTRLTVV.

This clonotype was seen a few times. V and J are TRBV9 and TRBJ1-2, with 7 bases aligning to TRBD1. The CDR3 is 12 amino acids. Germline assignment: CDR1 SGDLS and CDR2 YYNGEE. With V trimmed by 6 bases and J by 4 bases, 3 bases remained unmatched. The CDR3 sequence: CASKGQPYGYTF. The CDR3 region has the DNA TGTGCCAGCAAGGGACAGCCCTATGGCTACACCTTC.

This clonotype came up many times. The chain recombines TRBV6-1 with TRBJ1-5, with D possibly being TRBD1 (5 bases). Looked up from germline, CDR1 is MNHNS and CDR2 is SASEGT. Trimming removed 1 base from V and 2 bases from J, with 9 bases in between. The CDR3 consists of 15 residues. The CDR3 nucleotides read TGTGCCAGCAGTGAAGGAAGGGGAGGCAATCAGCCCCAGCATTTT. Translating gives CASSEGRGGNQPQHF.

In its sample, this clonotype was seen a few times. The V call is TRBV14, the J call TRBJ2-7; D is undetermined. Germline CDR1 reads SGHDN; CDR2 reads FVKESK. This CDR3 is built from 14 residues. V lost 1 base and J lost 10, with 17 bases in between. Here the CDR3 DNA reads TGTGCCAGCAGCCAAGCAGCAGTCACCGTAGTCCAGTACTTC. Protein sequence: CASSQAAVTVVQYF.

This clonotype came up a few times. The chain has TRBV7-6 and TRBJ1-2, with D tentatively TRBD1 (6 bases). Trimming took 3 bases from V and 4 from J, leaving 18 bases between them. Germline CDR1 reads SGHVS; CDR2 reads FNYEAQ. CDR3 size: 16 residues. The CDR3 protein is CASSFAPGQTGYGYTF. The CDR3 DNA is TGTGCCAGCAGCTTCGCCCCGGGCCAGACAGGCTATGGCTACACCTTC.

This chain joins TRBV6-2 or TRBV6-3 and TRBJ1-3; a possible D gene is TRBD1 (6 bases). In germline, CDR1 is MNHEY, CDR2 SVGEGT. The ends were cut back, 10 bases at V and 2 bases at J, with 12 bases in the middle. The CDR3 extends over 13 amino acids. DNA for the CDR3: TGTGCCACATGCAGGGGTACTGGAAACACCATATATTTT. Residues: CATCRGTGNTIYF.

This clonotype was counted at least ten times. CDR3 DNA sequence: TGTGCCAGCAGCCCGGGACAGGCCGGCAATCAGCCCCAGCATTTT. It codes for CASSPGQAGNQPQHF. The chain links TRBV12-3 or TRBV12-4 to TRBJ1-5; TRBD1 agrees at 8 bases. The CDR3 has 15 amino acids. V trimming: 6 bases; J trimming: 2 bases; junction bases outside the gene matches: 6.

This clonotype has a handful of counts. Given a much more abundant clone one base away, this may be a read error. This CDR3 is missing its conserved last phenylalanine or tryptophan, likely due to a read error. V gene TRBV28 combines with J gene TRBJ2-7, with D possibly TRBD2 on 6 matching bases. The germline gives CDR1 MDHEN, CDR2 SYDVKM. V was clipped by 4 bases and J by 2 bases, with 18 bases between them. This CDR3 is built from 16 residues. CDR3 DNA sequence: TGTGCCAGCAGTTCACGGTGGGGCGGGATCGCCTACGAGCAGTACCTC. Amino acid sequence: CASSSRWGGIAYEQYL.

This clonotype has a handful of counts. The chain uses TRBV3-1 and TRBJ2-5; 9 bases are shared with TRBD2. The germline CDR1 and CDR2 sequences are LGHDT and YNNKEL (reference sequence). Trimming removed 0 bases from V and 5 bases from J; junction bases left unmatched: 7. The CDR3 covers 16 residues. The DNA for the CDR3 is TGTGCCAGCAGCCAAGATCTCGCGGGGGGGCAGGAGACCCAGTACTTC. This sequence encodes CASSQDLAGGQETQYF.

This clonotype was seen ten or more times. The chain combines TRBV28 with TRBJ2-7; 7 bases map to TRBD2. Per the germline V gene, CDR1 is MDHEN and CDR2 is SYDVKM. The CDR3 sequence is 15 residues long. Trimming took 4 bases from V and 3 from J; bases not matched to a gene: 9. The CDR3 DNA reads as TGTGCCAGCAGTTCCATTAGCGGGTTCAGCTACGAGCAGTACTTC. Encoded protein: CASSSISGFSYEQYF.

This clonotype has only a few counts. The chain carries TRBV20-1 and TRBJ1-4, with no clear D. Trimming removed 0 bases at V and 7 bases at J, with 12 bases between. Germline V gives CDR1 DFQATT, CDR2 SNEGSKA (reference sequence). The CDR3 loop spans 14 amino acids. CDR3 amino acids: CSARDEGAGEKLFF. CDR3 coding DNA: TGCAGTGCTAGAGATGAAGGCGCGGGTGAAAAACTGTTTTTT.

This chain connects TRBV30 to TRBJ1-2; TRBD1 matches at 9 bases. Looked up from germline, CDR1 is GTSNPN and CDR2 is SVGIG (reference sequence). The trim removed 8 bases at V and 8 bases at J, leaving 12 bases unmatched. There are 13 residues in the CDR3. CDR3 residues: CAHRTGGAQGYTF. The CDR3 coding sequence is TGTGCCCACCGTACAGGGGGCGCGCAGGGCTACACCTTC.

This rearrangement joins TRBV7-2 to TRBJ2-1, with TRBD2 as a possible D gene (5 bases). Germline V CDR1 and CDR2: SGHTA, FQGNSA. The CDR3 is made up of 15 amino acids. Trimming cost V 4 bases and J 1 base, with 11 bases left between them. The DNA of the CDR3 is TGTGCCAGCAGCTCAGACTACCAGTCCTACAATGAGCAGTTCTTC. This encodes CASSSDYQSYNEQFF.

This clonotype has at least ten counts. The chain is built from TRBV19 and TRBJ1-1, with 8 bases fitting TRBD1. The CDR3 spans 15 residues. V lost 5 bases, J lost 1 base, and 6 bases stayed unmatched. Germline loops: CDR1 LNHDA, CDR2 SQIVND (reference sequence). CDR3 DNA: TGTGCCAGTAGTCCTCGGACAGGGCAGAACACTGAAGCTTTCTTT. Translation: CASSPRTGQNTEAFF.

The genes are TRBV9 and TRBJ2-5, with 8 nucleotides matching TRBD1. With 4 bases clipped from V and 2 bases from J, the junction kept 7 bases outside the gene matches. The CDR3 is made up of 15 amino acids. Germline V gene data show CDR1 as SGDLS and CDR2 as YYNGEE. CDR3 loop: CASSRDRGRQETQYF. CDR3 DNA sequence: TGTGCCAGCAGCCGAGACAGGGGAAGGCAAGAGACCCAGTACTTC.

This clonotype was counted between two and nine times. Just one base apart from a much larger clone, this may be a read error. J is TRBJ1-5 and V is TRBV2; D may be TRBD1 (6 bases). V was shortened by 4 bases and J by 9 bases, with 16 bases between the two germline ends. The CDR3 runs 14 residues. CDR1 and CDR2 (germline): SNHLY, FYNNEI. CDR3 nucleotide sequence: TGTGCCAGCAGTGGGGACCAGGGGAGTCGGCCCCAGCATTTT. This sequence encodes CASSGDQGSRPQHF.

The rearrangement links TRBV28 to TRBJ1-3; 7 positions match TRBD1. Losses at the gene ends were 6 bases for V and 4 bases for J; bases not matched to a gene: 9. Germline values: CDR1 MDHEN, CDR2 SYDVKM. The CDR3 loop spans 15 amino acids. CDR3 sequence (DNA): TGTGCCAGCAGCTCGGGACAGTCGAAAGGAAACACCATATATTTT. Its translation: CASSSGQSKGNTIYF. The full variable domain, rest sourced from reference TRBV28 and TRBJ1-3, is DVKVTQSSRYLVKRTGEKVFLECVQDMDHENMFWYRQDPGLGLRLIYFSYDVKMKEKGDIPEGYSVSREKKERFSLILESASTNQTSMYLCASSSGQSKGNTIYFGEGSWLTVV.

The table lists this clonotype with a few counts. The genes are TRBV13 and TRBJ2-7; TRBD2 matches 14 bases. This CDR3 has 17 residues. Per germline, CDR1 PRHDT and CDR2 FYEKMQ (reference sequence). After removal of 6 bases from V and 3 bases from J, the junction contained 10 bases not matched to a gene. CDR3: CASRQTSGREVGYEQYF. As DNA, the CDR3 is TGTGCCAGCAGGCAGACTAGCGGGAGGGAGGTCGGCTACGAGCAGTACTTC.

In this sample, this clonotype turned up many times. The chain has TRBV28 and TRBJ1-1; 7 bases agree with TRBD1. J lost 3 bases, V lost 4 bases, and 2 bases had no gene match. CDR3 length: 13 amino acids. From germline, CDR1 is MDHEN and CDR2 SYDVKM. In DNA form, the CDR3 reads TGTGCCAGCAGTTCGGGACAGTACACTGAAGCTTTCTTT. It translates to CASSSGQYTEAFF.

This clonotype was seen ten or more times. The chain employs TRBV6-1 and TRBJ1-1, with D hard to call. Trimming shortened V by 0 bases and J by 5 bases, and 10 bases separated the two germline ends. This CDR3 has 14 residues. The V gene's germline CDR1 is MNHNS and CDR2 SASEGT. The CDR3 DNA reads TGTGCCAGCAGTGAAGCAGGAGGGATTACTGAAGCTTTCTTT. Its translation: CASSEAGGITEAFF.

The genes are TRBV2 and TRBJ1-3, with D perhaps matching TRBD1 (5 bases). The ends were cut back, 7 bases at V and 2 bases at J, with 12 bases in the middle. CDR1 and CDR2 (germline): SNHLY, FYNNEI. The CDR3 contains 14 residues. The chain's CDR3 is CASNAVGPGNTIYF. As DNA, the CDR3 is TGTGCCAGCAATGCCGTGGGGCCTGGAAACACCATATATTTT.

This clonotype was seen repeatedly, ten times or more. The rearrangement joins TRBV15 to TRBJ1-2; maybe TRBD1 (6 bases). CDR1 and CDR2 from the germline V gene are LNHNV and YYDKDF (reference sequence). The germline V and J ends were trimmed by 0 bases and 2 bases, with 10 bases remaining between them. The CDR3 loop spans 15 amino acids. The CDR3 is CATSRDRGQNYGYTF. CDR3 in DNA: TGTGCCACCAGCAGAGATCGGGGGCAGAACTATGGCTACACCTTC.

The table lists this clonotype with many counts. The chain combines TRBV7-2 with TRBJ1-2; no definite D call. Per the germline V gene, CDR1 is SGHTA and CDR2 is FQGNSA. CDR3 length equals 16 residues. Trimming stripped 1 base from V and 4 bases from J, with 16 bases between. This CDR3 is CASSLEPDPGTYGYTF. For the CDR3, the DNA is TGTGCCAGCAGCTTAGAGCCGGACCCGGGTACCTATGGCTACACCTTC.

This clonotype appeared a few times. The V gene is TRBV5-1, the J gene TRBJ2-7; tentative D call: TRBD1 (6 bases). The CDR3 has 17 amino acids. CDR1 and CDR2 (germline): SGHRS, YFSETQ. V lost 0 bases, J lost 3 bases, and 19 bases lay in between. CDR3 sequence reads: CASSLATSGTFIYEQYF. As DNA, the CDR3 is TGCGCCAGCAGCTTGGCAACCTCCGGGACATTCATCTACGAGCAGTACTTC.

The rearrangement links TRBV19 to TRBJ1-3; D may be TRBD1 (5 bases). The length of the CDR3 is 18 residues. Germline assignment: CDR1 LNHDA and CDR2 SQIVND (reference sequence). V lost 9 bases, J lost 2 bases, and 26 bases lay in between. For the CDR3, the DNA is TGTGCCAGCGCGGGGGGTCAGGGAGGAATAGTGGCTGGAAACACCATATATTTT. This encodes CASAGGQGGIVAGNTIYF.